These 8 T cell receptor beta chains came from one sample sequenced in a study of blood T cell repertoires in COVID-19. Using immunoSEQ multiplex PCR, the repertoire was profiled, and TCRdb retains in-frame clones only, with some absent. Of 250,000 to 300,000 clones listed, 88% were seen once; the top ten hold approximately 2%. The sequenced sample was PBMCs or T cells enriched from blood (not recorded which). These receptor sequences come from a woman between 55 and 75 years old in a cohort exposed to, infected with or recovered from COVID-19 (not recorded which).

The gene calls are TRBV24-1 and TRBJ2-3; D gene ambiguous. Germline V lookup: CDR1 KGHDR, CDR2 SFDVKD. The CDR3 runs to 12 residues. V gave up 2 bases and J gave up 6 bases, with 5 bases separating them. CDR3 sequence: CATSDSPDTQYF. DNA for the CDR3: TGTGCCACCAGTGATTCCCCTGATACGCAGTATTTT.

The genes are TRBV7-3 and TRBJ2-7; 12 nucleotides align to TRBD2. Looked up from germline, CDR1 is SGHTA and CDR2 is FQGTGA. The CDR3 contains 18 residues. Germline trimming cut 2 bases from V and 2 bases from J; bases unmatched to any gene: 10. For the CDR3, the DNA is TGTGCCAGCAGCTTAGGGGCTAGCGGGGGGGATGGCCCCTACGAGCAGTACTTC. The encoded protein is CASSLGASGGDGPYEQYF.

This chain links TRBV19 with TRBJ1-5; 8 bases fit TRBD1. The CDR3 has 16 amino acids. With V trimmed by 5 bases and J by 6 bases, 12 bases remained unmatched. Germline V gives CDR1 LNHDA, CDR2 SQIVND (reference sequence). CDR3 sequence: CASSGNTGGGSQPQHF. The CDR3 nucleotides are TGTGCCAGTAGTGGAAATACAGGGGGAGGGAGTCAGCCCCAGCATTTT.

The chain recombines TRBV5-6 with TRBJ1-1; a weak D match, TRBD1 (6 bases). Trimming pared 1 base from V and 7 bases from J, leaving 11 bases between. The germline V gene has CDR1 SGHDT and CDR2 YYEEEE. The CDR3 has 13 residues. The CDR3 loop is CASSLTGQREAFF. In nucleotides, the CDR3 is TGTGCCAGCAGCTTGACCGGACAGCGTGAAGCTTTCTTT.

This chain uses TRBV11-2 with TRBJ1-1; weak D call: TRBD1 (6 bases). The CDR3 is 13 residues long. Germline V gene data show CDR1 as SGHAT and CDR2 as FQNNGV. V shed 6 bases and J shed 6 bases, with 14 bases lying between them. As DNA, the CDR3 is TGTGCCAGCAGTGCGGGGGGCAACGCTGAAGCTTTCTTT. This encodes CASSAGGNAEAFF. The entire variable domain, with the rest obtained from reference TRBV11-2 and TRBJ1-1, is as follows: EAGVAQSPRYKIIEKRQSVAFWCNPISGHATLYWYQQILGQGPKLLIQFQNNGVVDDSQLPKDRFSAERLKGVDSTLKIQPAKLEDSAVYLCASSAGGNAEAFFGQGTRLTVV.

The V call is TRBV7-3, the J call TRBJ2-3; 8 nucleotides match TRBD1. Germline loops: CDR1 SGHTA, CDR2 FQGTGA. The CDR3 totals 18 residues. V was pared by 2 bases and J by 1 base, with 11 bases of the junction left unmatched. The CDR3 is CASSLRQGAWDGTDTQYF. The CDR3 DNA is TGTGCCAGCAGCTTACGGCAGGGGGCATGGGATGGCACAGATACGCAGTATTTT. The whole variable domain, remainder taken from reference TRBV7-3 and TRBJ2-3, is GAGVSQTPSNKVTEKGKYVELRCDPISGHTALYWYRQSLGQGPEFLIYFQGTGAADDSGLPNDRFFAVRPEGSVSTLKIQRTERGDSAVYLCASSLRQGAWDGTDTQYFGPGTRLTVL.

The CDR3 nucleotides read TGTGCCAGCAGCCTGGATCCATCGAACACTGAAGCTTTCTTT. This sequence encodes CASSLDPSNTEAFF. V usage is TRBV5-4 and J usage is TRBJ1-1; D is undetermined. Germline V gene data show CDR1 as SGHNT and CDR2 as YYREEE (reference sequence). V lost 4 bases, J lost 1 base, and 11 bases lay in between. The CDR3 has 14 residues.

This chain connects TRBV7-3 to TRBJ2-2, with 10 positions matching TRBD2. Looked up from germline, CDR1 is SGHTA and CDR2 is FQGTGA. Losses at the gene ends were 5 bases for V and 5 bases for J; bases not matched to a gene: 8. This CDR3 is 16 amino acids long. The CDR3 region is CASSVSGAGGTGELFF. DNA of the CDR3: TGTGCCAGCAGCGTGTCGGGAGCGGGAGGGACCGGGGAGCTGTTTTTT.